Described below is a single T cell receptor (beta chain) sequence and its context. The data were obtained in a study of cytomegalovirus exposure and HLA in healthy donors. PCR employed 60 Vbeta and 13 Jbeta primers. Generated by immunoSEQ multiplex PCR, the TCRdb table keeps only in-frame clones and is missing some. This table holds 75,000 to 85,000 clones, around 80% found once. Germline CDR1 reads MNHNY; CDR2 reads SVGAGI (reference sequence). The CDR3 is 14 residues long. Trimming took 7 bases from V and 5 from J; bases not matched to a gene: 9. This rearrangement joins TRBV6-6 to TRBJ1-1; TRBD1 matches 8 bases. The TCR comes from a male donor in good health and CMV-seronegative. Specimen: PBMCs. The CDR3 DNA is TGTGCCAGCATTGGTGGACAGGGAAAGACTGAAGCTTTCTTT. Its translation: CASIGGQGKTEAFF.